The T cell receptor (beta chain) described here comes from a study of cytomegalovirus exposure and HLA in healthy donors. Study summary: Genotyping of some 400 donors showed that 80% to 85% belonged to the Caucasian-associated ancestry cluster.

Study-wide points: Only CMV serostatus was available as immune exposure information. Investigators reported around 150 TCR beta chains as tied to cytomegalovirus. A reported reduction in N-insertions relative to the 666-donor mean was seen in an Asian-associated ancestry cluster in a later analysis.

Primers for the PCR totalled 60 Vbeta and 13 Jbeta. Some clones are missing from TCRdb's copy, which holds only in-frame ones; the method was immunoSEQ multiplex PCR. The sample lists some 180,000 clones, approximately 84% occurring once. The V gene's germline CDR1 is LNHDA and CDR2 SQIVND (reference sequence). The CDR3 consists of 17 residues. V dropped 3 bases and J dropped 7; count of bases not matched to a gene: 8. In regard to this clone: Its antigen is still unknown.

This receptor was taken from a female donor in good health and CMV-seronegative. V and J are TRBV19 and TRBJ2-1; 14 bases align to TRBD2. What was sequenced was PBMCs. The CDR3 protein is CASSIPGLAGVQNEQFF. In nucleotides, the CDR3 is TGTGCCAGTAGTATTCCGGGACTAGCGGGAGTGCAGAATGAGCAGTTCTTC.